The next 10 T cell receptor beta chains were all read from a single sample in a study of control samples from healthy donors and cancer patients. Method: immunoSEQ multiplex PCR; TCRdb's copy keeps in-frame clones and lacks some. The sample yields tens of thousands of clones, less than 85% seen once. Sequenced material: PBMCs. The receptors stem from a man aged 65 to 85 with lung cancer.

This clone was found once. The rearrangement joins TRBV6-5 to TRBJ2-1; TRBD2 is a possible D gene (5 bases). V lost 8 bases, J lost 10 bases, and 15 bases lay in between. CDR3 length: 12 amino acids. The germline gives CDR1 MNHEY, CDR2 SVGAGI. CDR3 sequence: CASLGYTGEQFF. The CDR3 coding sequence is TGTGCCAGCTTGGGGTACACGGGAGAGCAGTTCTTC.

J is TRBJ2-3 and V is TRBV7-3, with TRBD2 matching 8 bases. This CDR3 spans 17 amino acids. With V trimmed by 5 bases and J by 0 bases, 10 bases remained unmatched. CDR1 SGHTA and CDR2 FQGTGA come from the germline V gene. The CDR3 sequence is CASSEAGAGGSTDTQYF. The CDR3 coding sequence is TGTGCCAGCAGCGAAGCCGGGGCGGGGGGAAGCACAGATACGCAGTATTTT.

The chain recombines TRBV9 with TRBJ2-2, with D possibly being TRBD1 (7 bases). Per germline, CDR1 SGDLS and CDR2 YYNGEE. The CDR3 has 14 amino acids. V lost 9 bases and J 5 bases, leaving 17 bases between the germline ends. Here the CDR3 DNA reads TGTGCCACAAACAGGGGAGGTTGGACCGGGGAGCTGTTTTTT. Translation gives CATNRGGWTGELFF.

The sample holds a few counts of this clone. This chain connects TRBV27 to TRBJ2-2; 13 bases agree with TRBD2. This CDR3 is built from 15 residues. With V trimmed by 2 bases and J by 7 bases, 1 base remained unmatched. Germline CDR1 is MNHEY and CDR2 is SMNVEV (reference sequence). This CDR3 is CASSLTSGGGGELFF. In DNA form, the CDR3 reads TGTGCCAGCAGTTTAACTAGCGGGGGGGGCGGGGAGCTGTTTTTT.

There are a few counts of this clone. The CDR3 coding sequence is TGTGCCAGCAGCTTAGCAGGGAGGAACGAGCAGTACTTC. Amino acid sequence: CASSLAGRNEQYF. V is TRBV7-8 and J is TRBJ2-7, with D tentatively TRBD2 (6 bases). V lost 0 bases and J 5 bases, leaving 8 bases between the germline ends. CDR1 is SGHVS and CDR2 is FQNEAQ in the germline V gene. The CDR3 consists of 13 residues.

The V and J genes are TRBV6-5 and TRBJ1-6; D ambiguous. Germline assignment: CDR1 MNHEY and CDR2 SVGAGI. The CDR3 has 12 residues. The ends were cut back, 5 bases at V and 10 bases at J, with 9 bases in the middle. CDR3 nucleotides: TGTGCCAGCAGTACCCCCGAGTCACCCCTCCACTTT. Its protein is CASSTPESPLHF.

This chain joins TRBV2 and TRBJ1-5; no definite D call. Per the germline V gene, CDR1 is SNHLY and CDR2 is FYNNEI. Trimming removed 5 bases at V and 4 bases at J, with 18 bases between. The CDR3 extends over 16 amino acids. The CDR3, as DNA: TGTGCCAGCAGTAGGCTCGGGTCCCTCCAAAATCAGCCCCAGCATTTT. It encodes CASSRLGSLQNQPQHF.

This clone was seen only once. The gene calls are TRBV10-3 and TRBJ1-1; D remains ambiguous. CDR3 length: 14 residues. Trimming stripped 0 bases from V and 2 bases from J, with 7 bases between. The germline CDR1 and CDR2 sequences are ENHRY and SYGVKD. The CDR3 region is CAISESMTNTEAFF. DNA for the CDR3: TGTGCCATCAGTGAGTCGATGACTAACACTGAAGCTTTCTTT.

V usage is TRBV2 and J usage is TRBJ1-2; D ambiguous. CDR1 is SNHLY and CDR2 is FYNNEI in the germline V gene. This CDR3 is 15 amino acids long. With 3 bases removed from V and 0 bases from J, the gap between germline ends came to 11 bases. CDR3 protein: CASSDHSPPNYGYTF. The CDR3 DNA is TGTGCCAGCAGTGATCACAGCCCCCCTAACTATGGCTACACCTTC.

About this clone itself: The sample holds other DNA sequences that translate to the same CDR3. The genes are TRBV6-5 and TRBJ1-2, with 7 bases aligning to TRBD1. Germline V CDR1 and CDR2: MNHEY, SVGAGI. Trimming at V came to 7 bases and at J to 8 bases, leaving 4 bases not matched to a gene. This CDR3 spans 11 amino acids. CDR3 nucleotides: TGTGCCAGCACCTCAGGGGGGGGCTACACCTTC. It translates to CASTSGGGYTF.